The 25 T cell receptor beta chains below were found in one sample sequenced in a study of cytomegalovirus exposure and HLA in healthy donors (dated by TCRdb to about 2017). Receptor amplification or capture employed the immunoSEQ multiplex PCR assay. A mixture of 60 forward primers for TCR Vbeta segments and 13 reverse primers for TCR Jbeta segments was used in the multiplex PCR. The source is immuneACCESS, and TCRdb retained only in-frame sequences with V and J called. Part of the clones is not carried over; for the studies checked, unresolved V genes explain less than half of this, and the remainder is unexplained. This sample gives about 130,000 clones in total; over 75% of them show up just once. The ten largest clonotypes hold 1.5% to 2% of the sample. The source material was PBMCs. Every receptor here comes from a boy between 10 and 17 years old in good health and CMV-seronegative.

The V call is TRBV6-5, the J call TRBJ2-1, with 9 bases aligning to TRBD2. CDR3 size: 16 residues. V lost 2 bases and J lost 4; bases outside the gene matches: 6. Germline V gene data show CDR1 as MNHEY and CDR2 as SVGAGI. CDR3 amino acids: CASSYDSSGTYNEQFF. Here the CDR3 DNA reads TGTGCCAGCAGTTACGATTCTAGCGGGACTTACAATGAGCAGTTCTTC.

J is TRBJ2-5 and V is TRBV11-2; D may be TRBD2 (7 bases). There are 13 residues in the CDR3. In germline, CDR1 is SGHAT, CDR2 FQNNGV. Trimming took 5 bases from V and 5 from J, leaving 12 bases between them. The CDR3 nucleotides read TGTGCCAGCAGCCGGAGGGGGGGTGAGACCCAGTACTTC. Translation gives CASSRRGGETQYF.

The rearrangement joins TRBV27 to TRBJ1-1; D remains unclear. The CDR3 loop spans 14 amino acids. The ends were cut back, 2 bases at V and 4 bases at J, with 11 bases in the middle. CDR1 and CDR2 (germline): MNHEY, SMNVEV (reference sequence). CDR3 in DNA: TGTGCCAGCAGTTTAACCGTGCGTCGCACTGAAGCTTTCTTT. Residues: CASSLTVRRTEAFF.

This clone occurred a few times. The chain uses TRBV19 and TRBJ2-3; 10 bases match TRBD2. After removal of 1 base from V and 5 bases from J, the junction contained 15 bases not matched to a gene. CDR3 length: 19 amino acids. CDR1 is LNHDA, CDR2 SQIVND, per germline (reference sequence). CDR3 in DNA: TGTGCCAGTAGTATAGGGCTAGCGGGGGCCCTTCCCGATTTAGATACGCAGTATTTT. Translation gives CASSIGLAGALPDLDTQYF.

The gene calls are TRBV21-1 and TRBJ2-1; TRBD2, as called in the table, went unchecked against the DNA. TRBV21-1 has pseudogene status. The CDR3 runs to 22 residues. The CDR3 here is CASSKAMKQGTSGRVSYNEQFF. In DNA form, the CDR3 reads TGTGCCAGCAGCAAAGCTATGAAACAGGGGACTAGCGGGAGAGTCTCCTACAATGAGCAGTTCTTC.

The gene calls are TRBV6-5 and TRBJ1-2; D is perhaps TRBD1 (6 bases). The CDR3 is made up of 14 amino acids. Germline-derived CDR1 and CDR2 are MNHEY and SVGAGI. V lost 0 bases to trimming and J lost 8 bases, with 13 bases between them. The CDR3 DNA sequence: TGTGCCAGCAGTTACTCCTTCACAGGGAACGGCTACACCTTC. This encodes CASSYSFTGNGYTF.

This clone appeared once. V and J are TRBV7-9 and TRBJ2-5; the D gene is possibly TRBD2 (6 bases). Per germline, CDR1 SEHNR and CDR2 FQNEAQ (reference sequence). V was cut by 6 bases and J by 2 bases, with 16 bases left in between. CDR3 size: 15 residues. For the CDR3, the DNA is TGTGCCAGCAGTTCGCGGCTAGCGAGGCAAGAGACCCAGTACTTC. Its protein product is CASSSRLARQETQYF. The variable domain in full, completed from reference TRBV7-9 and TRBJ2-5, reads DTGVSQNPRHKITKRGQNVTFRCDPISEHNRLYWYRQTLGQGPEFLTYFQNEAQLEKSRLLSDRFSAERPKGSFSTLEIQRTEQGDSAMYLCASSSRLARQETQYFGPGTRLLVL.

With regard to this clone: The junction departs from the called germline gene at one end, perhaps through a read error. The J gene is TRBJ2-2, the V gene TRBV5-4; 7 bases are a match to TRBD1. The CDR3 sequence is 15 residues long. Germline CDR1 and CDR2: SGHNT and YYREEE (reference sequence). The CDR3 protein is CASNLGQGVSGELFF. In DNA, the CDR3 is TGTGCCAGCAACTTGGGGCAGGGGGTCTCCGGGGAGCTGTTTTTT.

The chain carries TRBV6-6 and TRBJ2-1; 11 bases are a match to TRBD2. Germline trimming cut 8 bases from V and 10 bases from J; bases unmatched to any gene: 10. CDR3 length equals 14 residues. Germline loops: CDR1 MNHNY, CDR2 SVGAGI (reference sequence). The DNA for the CDR3 is TGTGCCAGCGGGACTAGCGGAATTACCCGGGAGCAGTTCTTC. Encoded protein: CASGTSGITREQFF.

Note on this clone: The same CDR3 arises from other DNA sequences in this sample as well. The chain is built from TRBV4-1 and TRBJ2-7, with D possibly TRBD1 on 5 matching bases. The CDR3 extends over 13 amino acids. V was shortened by 4 bases and J by 0 bases, with 7 bases between the two germline ends. Per the germline V gene, CDR1 is MGHRA and CDR2 is YSYEKL. The CDR3 protein is CASSLGPSYEQYF. CDR3 nucleotides: TGCGCCAGCAGCCTGGGGCCCTCCTACGAGCAGTACTTC.

This chain connects TRBV4-2 to TRBJ1-1, with 12 bases matching TRBD1. Germline V CDR1 and CDR2: LGHNA, YNFKEQ. The CDR3 spans 17 residues. V trimming: 0 bases; J trimming: 1 base; junction bases outside the gene matches: 3. The CDR3, as DNA: TGTGCCAGCAGCCAAGACGGGACAGGGGGCCGGAACACTGAAGCTTTCTTT. It translates to CASSQDGTGGRNTEAFF.

The chain employs TRBV5-8 and TRBJ1-2; D ambiguous. CDR1 is SGHTS, CDR2 YDEGEE, per germline. The CDR3 contains 15 residues. The ends were cut back, 2 bases at V and 5 bases at J, with 16 bases in the middle. The CDR3 loop reads CASSFFRQDRYGYTF. CDR3 bases: TGTGCCAGCAGCTTCTTTCGGCAGGATAGGTATGGCTACACCTTC.

The genes are TRBV7-8 and TRBJ2-2, with D maybe TRBD1 (5 bases). The germline gives CDR1 SGHVS, CDR2 FQNEAQ. Trimming removed 1 base at V and 1 base at J, with 7 bases between. The CDR3 totals 15 residues. CDR3 sequence reads: CASSLGRVNTGELFF. The CDR3 coding sequence is TGTGCCAGCAGCTTAGGCAGGGTGAACACCGGGGAGCTGTTTTTT.

The chain carries TRBV5-4 and TRBJ2-2; the match to TRBD2 covers 9 bases. The CDR3 totals 16 residues. The germline V gene has CDR1 SGHNT and CDR2 YYREEE (reference sequence). V lost 4 bases and J lost 3; bases outside the gene matches: 7. The CDR3 loop is CASSPPGGRDTGELFF. As DNA, the CDR3 is TGTGCCAGCAGCCCGCCGGGCGGGAGGGACACCGGGGAGCTGTTTTTT.

This clone has a single count. The chain uses TRBV7-3 and TRBJ2-3; D not certain. This CDR3 is built from 14 residues. V shed 3 bases and J shed 4 bases, with 11 bases lying between them. Germline V lookup: CDR1 SGHTA, CDR2 FQGTGA. The CDR3 protein is CASSFRGFSDTQYF. The DNA for the CDR3 is TGTGCCAGCAGCTTTCGAGGTTTCTCAGATACGCAGTATTTT.

The chain links TRBV9 to TRBJ2-1; TRBD2 agrees at 12 bases. V gave up 3 bases and J gave up 6 bases; unmatched junction bases: 4. The CDR3 has 15 amino acids. In germline, CDR1 is SGDLS, CDR2 YYNGEE. The CDR3 nucleotides read TGTGCCAGCAGCGCTAGCGGGAGGGCCCCCAATGAGCAGTTCTTC. It codes for CASSASGRAPNEQFF.

The J gene is TRBJ2-1, the V gene TRBV4-1; tentative D call: TRBD1 (6 bases). CDR1 is MGHRA, CDR2 YSYEKL, per germline. Trimming shortened V by 0 bases and J by 8 bases, and 11 bases separated the two germline ends. This CDR3 has 14 amino acids. The CDR3 is CASSQDRGRDEQFF. In DNA form, the CDR3 reads TGCGCCAGCAGCCAAGACAGGGGACGGGATGAGCAGTTCTTC.

The chain uses TRBV29-1 and TRBJ1-2; tentative D call: TRBD1 (6 bases). Trimming removed 5 bases from V and 5 bases from J, with 9 bases in between. The CDR3 is made up of 11 amino acids. The germline V gene encodes CDR1 SQVTM and CDR2 ANQGSEA. In nucleotides, the CDR3 is TGCAGCGTTCGGACAGATTATGGCTACACCTTC. Translated, it gives CSVRTDYGYTF.

This chain joins TRBV4-3 and TRBJ2-7; TRBD1 matches 9 bases. V lost 4 bases, J lost 3 bases, and 7 bases stayed unmatched. Germline V CDR1 and CDR2: LGHNA, YSLEER. This CDR3 region has 15 residues. CDR3 nucleotide sequence: TGCGCCAGCAGCCGGTACAGGGGGCTGGACTACGAGCAGTACTTC. Translation gives CASSRYRGLDYEQYF.

This clone has just a few counts. The chain links TRBV5-1 to TRBJ2-3; the match to TRBD2 covers 13 bases. This CDR3 is 15 amino acids long. With V trimmed by 4 bases and J by 6 bases, 5 bases remained unmatched. Germline V gene sequence: CDR1 SGHRS, CDR2 YFSETQ. The CDR3, as DNA: TGCGCCAGCAGCCCCTGGACTAGCGGGAGCGATACGCAGTATTTT. Its protein product is CASSPWTSGSDTQYF. Drawing the rest from reference TRBV5-1 and TRBJ2-3, the complete variable domain is KAGVTQTPRYLIKTRGQQVTLSCSPISGHRSVSWYQQTPGQGLQFLFEYFSETQRNKGNFPGRFSGRQFSNSRSEMNVSTLELGDSALYLCASSPWTSGSDTQYFGPGTRLTVL.

V usage is TRBV7-9 and J usage is TRBJ1-1, with 8 bases matching TRBD1. Trimming removed 6 bases from V and 4 bases from J; junction bases left unmatched: 10. Germline loops: CDR1 SEHNR, CDR2 FQNEAQ (reference sequence). This CDR3 has 15 amino acids. In DNA form, the CDR3 reads TGTGCCAGCAGTTCTCCCGACAGGGGTGGCACTGAAGCTTTCTTT. Encoded protein: CASSSPDRGGTEAFF.

V gene TRBV4-3 combines with J gene TRBJ2-5, with TRBD2 identical over 13 bases. With 4 bases clipped from V and 7 bases from J, the junction kept 3 bases outside the gene matches. The CDR3 is 14 residues long. Germline CDR1 reads LGHNA; CDR2 reads YSLEER. The CDR3 reads CASSRTSGGGTQYF. For the CDR3, the DNA is TGCGCCAGCAGCCGGACTAGCGGGGGTGGGACCCAGTACTTC.

The chain uses TRBV18 and TRBJ2-5; 10 bases are a match to TRBD2. The V gene end was trimmed by 4 bases and the J gene end by 4 bases; junction bases not matched to a gene: 9. The germline V gene encodes CDR1 KGHSH and CDR2 LQKENI. The CDR3 sequence is 16 residues long. The CDR3 is CASSLRASGSVETQYF. The CDR3 DNA is TGTGCCAGCTCACTACGGGCTAGCGGGAGTGTAGAGACCCAGTACTTC.

This chain connects TRBV7-9 to TRBJ1-1, with D possibly matching TRBD1 (6 bases). The CDR3 runs 15 residues. CDR1 and CDR2 (germline): SEHNR, FQNEAQ (reference sequence). V gave up 0 bases and J gave up 3 bases, with 11 bases separating them. CDR3 DNA sequence: TGTGCCAGCAGCTTAGCGGGGGCGACGGACACTGAAGCTTTCTTT. As protein: CASSLAGATDTEAFF. Based on the CDR3 plus reference TRBV7-9 and TRBJ1-1, the full variable domain is DTGVSQNPRHKITKRGQNVTFRCDPISEHNRLYWYRQTLGQGPEFLTYFQNEAQLEKSRLLSDRFSAERPKGSFSTLEIQRTEQGDSAMYLCASSLAGATDTEAFFGQGTRLTVV.

In its sample, this clone was seen once. V and J are TRBV6-6 and TRBJ1-1; 9 bases align to TRBD1. The ends lost 6 bases at V and 0 bases at J; junction bases unmatched: 2. The CDR3 length is 14 residues. CDR1 MNHNY and CDR2 SVGAGI come from the germline V gene (reference sequence). CDR3 DNA: TGTGCCAGCAGGACAGGGGGAATGAACACTGAAGCTTTCTTT. Its translation is CASRTGGMNTEAFF.